The present entry profiles one T cell receptor beta chain with its context. The entry originates in a study of control samples from healthy donors and cancer patients. TCRdb keeps only in-frame clones here, not all; method: immunoSEQ multiplex PCR. The sample consists of 84,000 or so clones, 90% to 95% of them appearing once. The V gene's germline CDR1 is SGHTS and CDR2 YDEGEE. The CDR3 contains 13 residues. V shed 5 bases and J 5 bases; nucleotides not matched to a gene: 3. Sequenced sample: blood. This TCR was sampled from a man younger than 45 in good health. The chain is built from TRBV5-8 and TRBJ2-5, with 10 bases matching TRBD2. The CDR3 protein is CASRGTSEETQYF. Written as DNA, the CDR3 is TGTGCCAGCAGAGGGACTAGCGAGGAGACCCAGTACTTC. The complete variable domain, with remaining parts taken from reference TRBV5-8 and TRBJ2-5, reads EAGVTQSPTHLIKTRGQQATLRCSPISGHTSVYWYQQALGLGLQFLLWYDEGEERNRGNFPPRFSGRQFPNYSSELNVNALELEDSALYLCASRGTSEETQYFGPGTRLLVL.